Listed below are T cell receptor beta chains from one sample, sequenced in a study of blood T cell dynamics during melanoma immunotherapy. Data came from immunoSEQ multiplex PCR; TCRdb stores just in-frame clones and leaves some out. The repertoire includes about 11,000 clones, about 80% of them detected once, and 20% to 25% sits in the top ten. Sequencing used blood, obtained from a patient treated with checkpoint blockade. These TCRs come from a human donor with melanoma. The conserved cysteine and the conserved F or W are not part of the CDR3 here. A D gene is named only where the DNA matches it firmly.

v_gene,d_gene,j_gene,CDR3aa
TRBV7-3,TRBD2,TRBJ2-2,ASRSGLANTGELF
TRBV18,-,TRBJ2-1,ASSPSQARTTGSYNEQF
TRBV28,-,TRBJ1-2,ASSPRGYGYT
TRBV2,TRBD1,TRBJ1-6,ASSRTGDNSPLH
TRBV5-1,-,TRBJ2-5,ASSAQGLNQETQY
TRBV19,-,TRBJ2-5,AASSTGPQETQY
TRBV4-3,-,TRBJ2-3,ASSHDTGRADTQY
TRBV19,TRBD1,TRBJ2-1,ASSLGTGGSYNEQF
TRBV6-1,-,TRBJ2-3,ASSERVALTQY
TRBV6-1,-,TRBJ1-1,ASSPSLGRNTEAF
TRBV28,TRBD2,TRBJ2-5,ASSLDPYNRGVEETQY
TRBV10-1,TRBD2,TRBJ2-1,ASSDGLAGYNEQF
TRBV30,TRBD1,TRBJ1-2,AWSTGQNYGYT
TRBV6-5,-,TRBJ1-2,ASSEEPRGYT
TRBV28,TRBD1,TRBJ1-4,ASRSIGTGDEKLF
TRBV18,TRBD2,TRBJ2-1,ASSILAIEQF
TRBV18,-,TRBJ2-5,ASSSGQPPETQY
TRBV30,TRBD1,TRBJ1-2,AWSPPGTGGRYGYT
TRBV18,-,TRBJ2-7,ASSPPQTGSYEQY
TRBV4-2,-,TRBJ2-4,ASSQDIAVTKNIQY
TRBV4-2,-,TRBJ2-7,ASSQASGQSSYEQY
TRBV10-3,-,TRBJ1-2,AISERENGYT